Below, one T cell receptor (beta chain) is given with its context. The data derive from a study of blood T cell repertoires in COVID-19. The wider study: Acute and convalescent COVID-19 specimens originated in the United States, Italy and Spain. T cells, B-cell-depleted T cells, or PBMCs supplied cDNA or gDNA.

After removal of 5 bases from V and 6 bases from J, the junction contained 6 bases not matched to a gene. The V gene's germline CDR1 is MNHEY and CDR2 SVGAGI. The length of the CDR3 is 15 residues. Participants were placed into cohorts based on the clinical history they reported. Recovery among Cohort 3 donors was established by two negative PCRs, clearance, or symptom resolution. This table comes from immunoSEQ multiplex PCR, and its TCRdb copy is limited to in-frame clones, with some not included. The table includes about 220,000 clones, 82% detected once. The sequencing input was PBMCs or T cells enriched from blood (not recorded which). This sequence was found in a woman aged 60-75 years who had recovered from COVID-19. The chain combines TRBV6-5 with TRBJ2-1; 11 nucleotides align to TRBD1. CDR3 DNA: TGTGCCAGCAGTCTGCGGACAGGGGGCTTCAATGAGCAGTTCTTC. It encodes CASSLRTGGFNEQFF.